A single sample is the source of the 17 T cell receptor beta chains below, sequenced in a study of T cell responses to AZD1222 COVID-19 vaccine (dated by TCRdb to 2020 to 2022). The intended sense of this specimen's time point label: about 28 days (+/-7) after the second vaccine dose. Library construction relied on the immunoSEQ multiplex PCR assay. The table comes from immuneACCESS by way of TCRdb, which keeps in-frame sequences with V and J called. Part of the clones is missing from these tables; in studies checked, under half for an unresolved V gene and the rest for unknown reasons. For this sample the table gives approximately 140,000 clones, of which approximately 92% were detected only once. The ten largest clones capture approximately 3% of the sample. This sample comprised peripheral blood, obtained 28 days after the second AZD1222 dose. Receptors were obtained from an adult who received the AZD1222 COVID-19 vaccine.

The gene calls are TRBV3-1 (or the pseudogene TRBV3-2) and TRBJ2-7; the D gene is possibly TRBD2 (5 bases). Germline-derived CDR1 and CDR2 are LGHDT and YNNKEL (reference sequence). The CDR3 covers 14 residues. The V and J ends lost 0 bases and 7 bases respectively, with 13 bases between them. This CDR3 is CASSQDGGGREQYF. As DNA, the CDR3 is TGTGCCAGCAGCCAAGATGGTGGAGGTCGAGAGCAGTACTTC.

In this sample, this clone turned up once. V gene TRBV11-2 combines with J gene TRBJ2-7; D may match TRBD1 or TRBD2 (5 bases each). The length of the CDR3 is 14 residues. Between the trimmed V and J ends, which lost 1 base and 6 bases, there was a span of 13 bases. Germline V lookup: CDR1 SGHAT, CDR2 FQNNGV. DNA for the CDR3: TGTGCCAGCAGCTTAGGGCTTCCCGGGACCGAGCAGTACTTC. It is translated as CASSLGLPGTEQYF. The variable domain in full, completed from reference TRBV11-2 and TRBJ2-7, reads EAGVAQSPRYKIIEKRQSVAFWCNPISGHATLYWYQQILGQGPKLLIQFQNNGVVDDSQLPKDRFSAERLKGVDSTLKIQPAKLEDSAVYLCASSLGLPGTEQYFGPGTRLTVT.

The chain joins TRBV19 to TRBJ1-5; D is ambiguous. CDR3 length: 14 amino acids. Trimming removed 1 base from V and 4 bases from J, with 8 bases in between. Germline CDR1 LNHDA, CDR2 SQIVND (reference sequence). The CDR3 DNA sequence: TGTGCCAGTAGTATAGTATCGGGGAATCAGCCCCAGCATTTT. Protein product: CASSIVSGNQPQHF. Combining the CDR3 with reference TRBV19 and TRBJ1-5 gives the whole variable domain DGGITQSPKYLFRKEGQNVTLSCEQNLNHDAMYWYRQDPGQGLRLIYYSQIVNDFQKGDIAEGYSVSREKKESFPLTVTSAQKNPTAFYLCASSIVSGNQPQHFGDGTRLSIL.

The J gene is TRBJ2-5, the V gene TRBV29-1; possibly TRBD1 for D (5 bases). V lost 8 bases to trimming and J lost 2 bases, with 12 bases between them. From germline, CDR1 is SQVTM and CDR2 ANQGSEA. The CDR3 is 12 residues long. CDR3 nucleotide sequence: TGCAGCTTAACTACAGGACAAGAGACCCAGTACTTC. This encodes CSLTTGQETQYF.

The chain uses TRBV19 and TRBJ2-3; D not certain. CDR3 length: 13 residues. Trimming shortened V by 5 bases and J by 5 bases, and 11 bases separated the two germline ends. CDR1 is LNHDA, CDR2 SQIVND, per germline (reference sequence). For the CDR3, the DNA is TGTGCCAGTAGTTTCAGACTGGAAGATACGCAGTATTTT. Translation: CASSFRLEDTQYF.

This chain connects TRBV10-3 to TRBJ1-6, with D maybe TRBD1 (5 bases). V lost 4 bases and J 7 bases, leaving 17 bases between the germline ends. Per germline, CDR1 ENHRY and CDR2 SYGVKD. The CDR3 runs 16 residues. The CDR3 DNA reads TGTGCCATCAGTGCCCTGGCGGAGGGGCTGAATTCACCCCTCCACTTT. This sequence encodes CAISALAEGLNSPLHF.

The V gene is TRBV5-5, the J gene TRBJ2-7, with D uncertain. The CDR3 is 14 residues long. V was pared by 2 bases and J by 0 bases, with 9 bases between. Germline loops: CDR1 SGHKS, CDR2 YYEKEE (reference sequence). The CDR3 protein is CASSFNTISYEQYF. The CDR3 DNA is TGTGCCAGCAGCTTCAACACCATCTCCTACGAGCAGTACTTC.

The V call is TRBV7-9, the J call TRBJ1-5; possibly TRBD1 for D (6 bases). The CDR3 runs 15 residues. Germline lookup yields CDR1 SEHNR and CDR2 FQNEAQ (reference sequence). The V and J ends lost 5 bases and 0 bases respectively, with 11 bases between them. The CDR3 spells CASSLTGSSNQPQHF. The CDR3 region has the DNA TGTGCCAGCAGCCTAACAGGGTCTAGCAATCAGCCCCAGCATTTT.

V gene TRBV14 combines with J gene TRBJ1-2; the match to TRBD1 covers 7 bases. Per the germline V gene, CDR1 is SGHDN and CDR2 is FVKESK. The CDR3 sequence is 14 residues long. Trimming took 5 bases from V and 1 from J; bases not matched to a gene: 4. The CDR3: CASSGRDSNYGYTF. The DNA for the CDR3 is TGTGCCAGCAGCGGCCGGGACAGTAACTATGGCTACACCTTC.

The chain uses TRBV30 and TRBJ2-1, with D perhaps TRBD2 (5 bases). CDR1 is GTSNPN and CDR2 is SVGIG in the germline V gene (reference sequence). This CDR3 comprises 14 residues. Trimming took off 0 bases at V and 1 base at J, with 7 bases between the two ends. The CDR3 loop is CAWSVGVSYNEQFF. The CDR3 coding sequence is TGTGCCTGGAGTGTCGGGGTGTCCTACAATGAGCAGTTCTTC.

The chain combines TRBV7-6 with TRBJ2-1; 14 bases are shared with TRBD2. Germline values: CDR1 SGHVS, CDR2 FNYEAQ. This CDR3 spans 19 amino acids. The trim removed 5 bases at V and 2 bases at J, leaving 11 bases unmatched. CDR3 amino acids: CASSEGLAGVISTYNEQFF. Written as DNA, the CDR3 is TGTGCCAGCAGCGAGGGACTAGCGGGAGTCATTTCCACCTACAATGAGCAGTTCTTC.

V gene TRBV5-4 combines with J gene TRBJ2-5, with TRBD1 matching over 10 bases. CDR3 length: 12 residues. The V segment lost 7 bases and the J segment 5 bases; nucleotides outside the gene matches: 2. Germline V CDR1 and CDR2: SGHNT, YYREEE (reference sequence). The CDR3 region is CASGQGGETQYF. As DNA, the CDR3 is TGTGCCAGCGGACAGGGGGGGGAGACCCAGTACTTC.

The J gene is TRBJ2-1, the V gene TRBV5-1; D possibly corresponds to TRBD1 (5 bases). CDR3 length: 15 residues. Trimming took 4 bases from V and 2 from J, leaving 13 bases between them. The V gene's germline CDR1 is SGHRS and CDR2 YFSETQ. The CDR3, as DNA: TGCGCCAGCAGCCCTGCGACAGCCACCTACAATGAGCAGTTCTTC. This encodes CASSPATATYNEQFF.

The chain employs TRBV7-9 and TRBJ2-1; D is possibly TRBD1 or TRBD2 (5 bases each). CDR1 is SEHNR, CDR2 FQNEAQ, per germline (reference sequence). V lost 6 bases and J 5 bases, leaving 14 bases between the germline ends. The CDR3 is made up of 14 amino acids. CDR3 residues: CASRRGSTDNEQFF. The CDR3 coding sequence is TGTGCCAGCAGGAGGGGTTCCACTGACAATGAGCAGTTCTTC.

This clone was seen a single time. This chain links TRBV2 with TRBJ1-2; possible D gene TRBD1, 5 bases. The CDR3 loop spans 14 amino acids. Trimming pared 8 bases from V and 1 base from J, leaving 14 bases between. The germline gives CDR1 SNHLY, CDR2 FYNNEI. CDR3 sequence (DNA): TGTGCCAGCCCACCCTCCGACAGTAACTATGGCTACACCTTC. Protein product: CASPPSDSNYGYTF.

V is TRBV7-8 and J is TRBJ1-2, with TRBD1 as a possible D gene (5 bases). V gave up 5 bases and J gave up 10 bases, with 14 bases separating them. This CDR3 is 12 amino acids long. From germline, CDR1 is SGHVS and CDR2 FQNEAQ. In DNA, the CDR3 is TGTGCCAGCAGCCTCACCCCGGGGACCTACACCTTC. It yields the protein CASSLTPGTYTF. The full variable domain, with the rest looked up from reference TRBV7-8 and TRBJ1-2, is GAGVSQSPRYKVAKRGQDVALRCDPISGHVSLFWYQQALGQGPEFLTYFQNEAQLDKSGLPSDRFFAERPEGSVSTLKIQRTQQEDSAVYLCASSLTPGTYTFGSGTRLTVV.

The genes are TRBV27 and TRBJ2-7; 7 bases fit TRBD1. Germline V lookup: CDR1 MNHEY, CDR2 SMNVEV (reference sequence). CDR3 length equals 13 residues. V dropped 0 bases and J dropped 7; count of bases not matched to a gene: 3. The CDR3: CASSLSTGVEQYF. CDR3 sequence (DNA): TGTGCCAGCAGTTTATCTACAGGGGTGGAGCAGTACTTC.